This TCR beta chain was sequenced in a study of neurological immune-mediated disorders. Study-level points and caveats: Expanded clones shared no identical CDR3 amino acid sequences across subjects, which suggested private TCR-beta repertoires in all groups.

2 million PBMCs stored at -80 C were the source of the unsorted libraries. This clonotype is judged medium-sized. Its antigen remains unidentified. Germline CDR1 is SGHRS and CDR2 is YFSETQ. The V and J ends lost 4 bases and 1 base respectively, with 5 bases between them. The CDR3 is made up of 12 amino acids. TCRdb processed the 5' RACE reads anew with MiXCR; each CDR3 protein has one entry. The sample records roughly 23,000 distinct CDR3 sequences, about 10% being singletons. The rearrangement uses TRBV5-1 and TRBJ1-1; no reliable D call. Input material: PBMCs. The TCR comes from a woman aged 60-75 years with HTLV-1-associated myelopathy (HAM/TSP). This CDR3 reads CASSQQNTEAFF. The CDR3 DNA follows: TGCGCCAGCAGCCAACAGAACACTGAAGCTTTCTTT.